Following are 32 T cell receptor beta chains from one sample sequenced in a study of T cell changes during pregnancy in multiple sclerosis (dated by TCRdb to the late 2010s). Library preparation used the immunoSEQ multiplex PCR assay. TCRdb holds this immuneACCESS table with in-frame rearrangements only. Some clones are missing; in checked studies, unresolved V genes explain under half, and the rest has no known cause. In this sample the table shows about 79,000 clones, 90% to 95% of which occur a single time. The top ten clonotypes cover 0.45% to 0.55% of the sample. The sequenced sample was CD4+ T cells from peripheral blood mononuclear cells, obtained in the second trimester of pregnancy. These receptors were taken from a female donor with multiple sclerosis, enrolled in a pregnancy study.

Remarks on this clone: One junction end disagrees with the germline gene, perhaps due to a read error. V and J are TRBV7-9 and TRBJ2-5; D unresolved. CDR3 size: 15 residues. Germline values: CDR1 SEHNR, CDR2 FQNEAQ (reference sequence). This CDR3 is CASSLAALYQESQYF. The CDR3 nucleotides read TGTGCCAGCAGCTTAGCTGCACTATACCAAGAGTCCCAGTACTTC.

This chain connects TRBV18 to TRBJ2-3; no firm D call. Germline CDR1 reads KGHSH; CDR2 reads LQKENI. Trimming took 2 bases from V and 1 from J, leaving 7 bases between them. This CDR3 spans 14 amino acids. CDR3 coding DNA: TGTGCCAGCTCACCAGTGGCGGGCACAGATACGCAGTATTTT. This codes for CASSPVAGTDTQYF.

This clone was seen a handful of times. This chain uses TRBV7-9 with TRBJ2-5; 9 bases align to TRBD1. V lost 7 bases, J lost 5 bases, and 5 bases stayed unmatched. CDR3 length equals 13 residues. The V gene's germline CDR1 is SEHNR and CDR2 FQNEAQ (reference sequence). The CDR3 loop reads CASMRGTGETQYF. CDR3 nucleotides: TGTGCCAGCATGAGGGGGACAGGGGAGACCCAGTACTTC.

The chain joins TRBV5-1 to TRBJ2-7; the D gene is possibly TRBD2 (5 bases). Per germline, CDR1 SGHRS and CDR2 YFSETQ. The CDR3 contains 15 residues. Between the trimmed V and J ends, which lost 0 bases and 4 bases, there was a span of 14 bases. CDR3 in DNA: TGCGCCAGCAGCTTGGCCCCCGACCGGGGTTACGAGCAGTACTTC. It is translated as CASSLAPDRGYEQYF.

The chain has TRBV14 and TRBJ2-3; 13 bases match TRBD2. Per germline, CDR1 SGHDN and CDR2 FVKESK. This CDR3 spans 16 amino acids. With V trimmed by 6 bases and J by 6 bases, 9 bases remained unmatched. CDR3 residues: CASSLTSGGPRDTQYF. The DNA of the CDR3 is TGTGCCAGCAGTCTGACTAGCGGGGGGCCCAGGGATACGCAGTATTTT.

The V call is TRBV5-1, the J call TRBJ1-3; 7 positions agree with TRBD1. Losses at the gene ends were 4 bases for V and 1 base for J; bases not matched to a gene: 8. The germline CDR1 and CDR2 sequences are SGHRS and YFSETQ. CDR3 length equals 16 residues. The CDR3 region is CASSRGQHGSGNTIYF. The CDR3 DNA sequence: TGCGCCAGCAGCAGGGGACAGCATGGGTCTGGAAACACCATATATTTT.

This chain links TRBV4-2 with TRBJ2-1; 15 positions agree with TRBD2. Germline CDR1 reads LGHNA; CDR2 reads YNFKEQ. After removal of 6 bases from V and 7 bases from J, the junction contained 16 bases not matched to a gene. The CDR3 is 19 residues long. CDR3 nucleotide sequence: TGTGCCAGCAGGAATCCGCTGGGACTAGCGGGGGGCCGGGAGAATGAGCAGTTCTTC. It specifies CASRNPLGLAGGRENEQFF.

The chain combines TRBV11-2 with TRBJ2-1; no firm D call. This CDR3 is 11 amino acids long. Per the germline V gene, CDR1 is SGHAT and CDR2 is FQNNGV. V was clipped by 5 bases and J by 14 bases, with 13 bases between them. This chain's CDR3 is CASSLYLSEFF. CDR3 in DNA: TGTGCCAGCAGCCTTTACCTCTCGGAGTTCTTC.

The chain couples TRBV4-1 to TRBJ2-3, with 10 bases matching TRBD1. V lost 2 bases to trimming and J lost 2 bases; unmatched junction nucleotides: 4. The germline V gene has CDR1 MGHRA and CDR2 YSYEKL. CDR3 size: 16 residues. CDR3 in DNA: TGCGCCAGCAGCCAATTGGGACAGGGGCTCACAGATACGCAGTATTTT. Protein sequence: CASSQLGQGLTDTQYF.

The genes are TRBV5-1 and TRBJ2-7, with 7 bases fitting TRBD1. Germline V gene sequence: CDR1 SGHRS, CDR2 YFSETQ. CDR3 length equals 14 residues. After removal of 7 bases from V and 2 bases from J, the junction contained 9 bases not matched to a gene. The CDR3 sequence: CASRTSGQPYEQYF. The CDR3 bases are TGCGCCAGCCGCACCTCGGGACAGCCCTACGAGCAGTACTTC.

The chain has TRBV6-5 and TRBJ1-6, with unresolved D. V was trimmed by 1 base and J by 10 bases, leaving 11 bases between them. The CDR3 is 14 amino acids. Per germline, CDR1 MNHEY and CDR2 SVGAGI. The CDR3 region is CASSYWARSSPLHF. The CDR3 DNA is TGTGCCAGCAGTTACTGGGCAAGAAGCTCACCCCTCCACTTT.

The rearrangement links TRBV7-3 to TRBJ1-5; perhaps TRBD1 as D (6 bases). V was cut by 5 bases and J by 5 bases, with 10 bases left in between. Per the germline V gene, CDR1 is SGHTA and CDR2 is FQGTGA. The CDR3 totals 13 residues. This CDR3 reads CASSRDIHQPQHF. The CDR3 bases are TGTGCCAGCAGCCGGGACATTCATCAGCCCCAGCATTTT.

The CDR3 coding sequence is TGCGCCAGCAGCGACAGGGGTTCCTACGAGCAGTACTTC. Translation: CASSDRGSYEQYF. The gene calls are TRBV5-1 and TRBJ2-7; TRBD1 agrees at 8 bases. The CDR3 runs to 13 residues. V lost 4 bases to trimming and J lost 1 base; unmatched junction nucleotides: 1. Germline V lookup: CDR1 SGHRS, CDR2 YFSETQ.

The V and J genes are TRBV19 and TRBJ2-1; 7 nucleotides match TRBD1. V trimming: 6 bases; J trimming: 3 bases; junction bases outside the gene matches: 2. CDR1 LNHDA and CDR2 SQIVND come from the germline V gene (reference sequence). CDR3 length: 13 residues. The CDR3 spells CASRGTDYNEQFF. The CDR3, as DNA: TGTGCCAGTAGGGGGACAGACTACAATGAGCAGTTCTTC.

In nucleotides, the CDR3 is TGTGCCAGCAGTTGGCGACGGGGTCAGCCCCAGCATTTT. This translates into CASSWRRGQPQHF. The chain combines TRBV6-5 with TRBJ1-5; D is undetermined. CDR3 length equals 13 residues. Looked up from germline, CDR1 is MNHEY and CDR2 is SVGAGI. V lost 4 bases to trimming and J lost 6 bases, with 10 bases between them.

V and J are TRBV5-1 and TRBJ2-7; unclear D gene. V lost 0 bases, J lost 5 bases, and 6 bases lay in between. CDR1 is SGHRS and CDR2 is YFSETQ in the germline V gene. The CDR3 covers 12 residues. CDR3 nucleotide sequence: TGCGCCAGCAGCTTGGTCGGTGACGAGCAGTACTTC. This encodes CASSLVGDEQYF.

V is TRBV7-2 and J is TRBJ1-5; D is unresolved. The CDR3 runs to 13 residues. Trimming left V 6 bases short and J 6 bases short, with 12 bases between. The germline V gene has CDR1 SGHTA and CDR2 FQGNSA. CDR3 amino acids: CASSPAGGQPQHF. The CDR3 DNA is TGTGCCAGCAGTCCCGCCGGAGGTCAGCCCCAGCATTTT.

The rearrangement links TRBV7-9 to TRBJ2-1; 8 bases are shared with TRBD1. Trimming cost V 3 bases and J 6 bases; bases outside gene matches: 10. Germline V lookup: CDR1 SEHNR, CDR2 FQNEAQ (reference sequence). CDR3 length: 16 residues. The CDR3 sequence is CASSFWSGGDSNEQFF. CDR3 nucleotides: TGTGCCAGCAGCTTTTGGTCAGGGGGCGATTCCAATGAGCAGTTCTTC.

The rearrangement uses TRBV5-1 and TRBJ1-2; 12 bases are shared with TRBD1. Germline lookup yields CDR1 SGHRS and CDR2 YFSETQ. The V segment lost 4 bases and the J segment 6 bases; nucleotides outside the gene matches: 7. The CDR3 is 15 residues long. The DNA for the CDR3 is TGCGCCAGCAGCGCGACCGGGACAGGGGGCAATGGCTACACCTTC. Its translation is CASSATGTGGNGYTF.

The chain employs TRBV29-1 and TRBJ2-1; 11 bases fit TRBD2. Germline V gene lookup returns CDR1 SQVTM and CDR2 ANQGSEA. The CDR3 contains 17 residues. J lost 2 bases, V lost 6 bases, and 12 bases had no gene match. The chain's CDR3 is CSVELAGAFFAYNEQFF. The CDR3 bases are TGCAGCGTGGAACTAGCGGGAGCATTTTTTGCCTACAATGAGCAGTTCTTC.

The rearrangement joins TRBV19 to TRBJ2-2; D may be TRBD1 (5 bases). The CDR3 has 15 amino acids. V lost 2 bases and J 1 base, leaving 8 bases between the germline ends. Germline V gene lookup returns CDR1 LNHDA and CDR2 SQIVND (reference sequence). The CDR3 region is CASSIQQGNTGELFF. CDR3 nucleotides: TGTGCCAGTAGTATACAGCAGGGGAACACCGGGGAGCTGTTTTTT.

CDR3 residues: CASSSRPGTATSTDTQYF. In DNA form, the CDR3 reads TGTGCCAGCAGCTCTCGTCCCGGGACAGCGACTAGCACAGATACGCAGTATTTT. The V and J genes are TRBV11-3 and TRBJ2-3; 7 nucleotides line up with TRBD1. CDR1 and CDR2 from the germline V gene are SGHNT and YENEEA. V lost 4 bases, J lost 0 bases, and 13 bases stayed unmatched. This CDR3 is built from 18 residues.

CDR3 sequence (DNA): TGTGCCAGCAGCTTAGTCAGACAGGGTTCCTGGGCGCAGGAGCAGTACTTC. Translation gives CASSLVRQGSWAQEQYF. The genes are TRBV7-8 and TRBJ2-7, with 7 bases fitting TRBD1. V was clipped by 1 base and J by 7 bases; unmatched bases: 16. The CDR3 is 17 residues long. CDR1 is SGHVS and CDR2 is FQNEAQ in the germline V gene.

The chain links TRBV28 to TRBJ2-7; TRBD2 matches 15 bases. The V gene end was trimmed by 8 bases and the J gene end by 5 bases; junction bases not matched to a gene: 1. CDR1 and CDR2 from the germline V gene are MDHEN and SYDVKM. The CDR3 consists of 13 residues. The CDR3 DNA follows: TGTGCCAGCGGGACTAGCGGGAGGAACGAGCAGTACTTC. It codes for CASGTSGRNEQYF.

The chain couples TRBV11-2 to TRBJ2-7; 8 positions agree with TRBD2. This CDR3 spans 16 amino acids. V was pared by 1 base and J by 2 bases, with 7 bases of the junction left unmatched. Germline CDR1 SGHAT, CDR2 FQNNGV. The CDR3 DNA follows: TGTGCCAGCAGCTTAGGGTTCGGGGGGGTACCCTACGAGCAGTACTTC. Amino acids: CASSLGFGGVPYEQYF.

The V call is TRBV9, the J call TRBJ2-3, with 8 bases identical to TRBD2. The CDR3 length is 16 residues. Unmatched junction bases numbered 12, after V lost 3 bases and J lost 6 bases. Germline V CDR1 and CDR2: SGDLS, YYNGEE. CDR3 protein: CASSARTSLTPDTQYF. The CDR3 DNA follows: TGTGCCAGCAGCGCTCGGACTAGCCTAACCCCTGATACGCAGTATTTT. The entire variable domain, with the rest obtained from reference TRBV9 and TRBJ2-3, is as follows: DSGVTQTPKHLITATGQRVTLRCSPRSGDLSVYWYQQSLDQGLQFLIQYYNGEERAKGNILERFSAQQFPDLHSELNLSSLELGDSALYFCASSARTSLTPDTQYFGPGTRLTVL.

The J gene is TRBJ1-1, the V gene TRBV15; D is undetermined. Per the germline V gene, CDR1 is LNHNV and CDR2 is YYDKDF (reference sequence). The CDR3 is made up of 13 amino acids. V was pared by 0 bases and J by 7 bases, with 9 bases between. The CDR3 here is CATSRDFGVEAFF. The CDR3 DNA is TGTGCCACCAGCAGAGATTTCGGGGTTGAAGCTTTCTTT.

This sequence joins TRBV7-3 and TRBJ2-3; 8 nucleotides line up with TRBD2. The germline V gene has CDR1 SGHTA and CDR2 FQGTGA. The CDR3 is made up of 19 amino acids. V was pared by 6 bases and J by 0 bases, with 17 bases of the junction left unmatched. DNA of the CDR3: TGTGCCAGCAGTTCGGGACTAGGGGGAATTTCCCCTAGCACAGATACGCAGTATTTT. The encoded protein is CASSSGLGGISPSTDTQYF.

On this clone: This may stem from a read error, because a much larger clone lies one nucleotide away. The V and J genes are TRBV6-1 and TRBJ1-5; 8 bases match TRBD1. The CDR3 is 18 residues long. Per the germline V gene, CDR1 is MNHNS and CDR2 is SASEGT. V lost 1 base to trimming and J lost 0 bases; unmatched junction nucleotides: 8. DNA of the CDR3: TGTGCCAGCAGTGAAGTGATCAGGGGGCCTAATAGCAATCAGCCCCAGCATTTT. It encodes CASSEVIRGPNSNQPQHF.

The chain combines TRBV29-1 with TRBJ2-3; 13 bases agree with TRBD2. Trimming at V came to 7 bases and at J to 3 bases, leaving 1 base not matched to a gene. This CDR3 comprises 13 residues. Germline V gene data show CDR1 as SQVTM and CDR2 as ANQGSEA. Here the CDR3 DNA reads TGCAGCGGGACTAGCGGGGGTACAGATACGCAGTATTTT. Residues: CSGTSGGTDTQYF.

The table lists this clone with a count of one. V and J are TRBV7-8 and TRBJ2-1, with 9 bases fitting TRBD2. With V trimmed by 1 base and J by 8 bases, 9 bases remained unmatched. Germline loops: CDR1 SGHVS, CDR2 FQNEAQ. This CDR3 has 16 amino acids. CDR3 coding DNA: TGTGCCAGCAGCTTAGAAGGGACTAGCCGAACGGATGAGCAGTTCTTC. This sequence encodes CASSLEGTSRTDEQFF.

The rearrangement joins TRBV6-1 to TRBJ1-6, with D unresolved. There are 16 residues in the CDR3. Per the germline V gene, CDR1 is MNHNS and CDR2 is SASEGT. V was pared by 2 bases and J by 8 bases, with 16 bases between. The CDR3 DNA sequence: TGTGCCAGCAGTGAATTCTTGGGGAGGTTGGATTCACCCCTCCACTTT. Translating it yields CASSEFLGRLDSPLHF.